These T cell receptor beta chains were read from a single sample in a study of metastatic and nonmetastatic thyroid tumors. Via MiXCR, TCRdb re-called the PCR reads. The sample has around 26,000 clones, more than 13% seen once; the top ten hold about 3.6%. The sequencing sample was made of blood. The receptors here all came from a female donor with papillary thyroid cancer or a benign thyroid nodule (not recorded which). Some clones in this sample may be carry-over from other donors' samples. Both conserved end residues are part of each CDR3. Each record gives: CDR3 protein, CDR3 DNA, V gene, clone size, D gene, J gene. The D gene is left open where the match is weak. Rows may omit the clone size; those that give it use once, few, many or a size class.

CDR3 protein: CASSRGRAGGTYEQYF; CDR3 DNA: TGTGCCAGCAGCCGCGGGAGGGCGGGAGGAACCTACGAGCAGTACTTC; V gene: TRBV6-1; clone size: medium-sized; D gene: TRBD2; J gene: TRBJ2-7
CDR3 protein: CASSLLPDRHSPLHF; CDR3 DNA: TGTGCCAGCAGTTTACTTCCGGACAGGCATTCACCCCTCCACTTT; V gene: TRBV12-3/TRBV12-4; clone size: few; D gene: TRBD1; J gene: TRBJ1-6
CDR3 protein: CAIGSGIVPDTQYF; CDR3 DNA: TGTGCCATCGGAAGCGGGATTGTCCCAGATACGCAGTATTTT; V gene: TRBV10-3; clone size: many; D gene: TRBD2; J gene: TRBJ2-3
CDR3 protein: CASSSQQGWNTEAFF; CDR3 DNA: TGTGCCAGCAGTAGTCAACAGGGGTGGAACACTGAAGCTTTCTTT; V gene: TRBV6-1; clone size: few; D gene: TRBD1; J gene: TRBJ1-1
CDR3 protein: CASSFLRTGGPPPAQYF; CDR3 DNA: TGTGCCAGCAGCTTCCTCCGGACAGGGGGCCCACCACCGGCCCAGTACTTC; V gene: TRBV7-2; clone size: many; D gene: TRBD1; J gene: TRBJ2-5
CDR3 protein: CASSLHGTPTGANVLTF; CDR3 DNA: TGTGCCAGCAGTTTACATGGGACTCCCACTGGTGCCAACGTCCTGACTTTT; V gene: TRBV12-3/TRBV12-4; clone size: -; D gene: -; J gene: TRBJ2-6
CDR3 protein: CASRPAGNQGGATEDFF; CDR3 DNA: TGTGCCAGCAGACCGGCGGGGAACCAGGGCGGGGCCACTGAAGATTTCTTT; V gene: TRBV6-1; clone size: -; D gene: -; J gene: TRBJ1-1
CDR3 protein: CAWVAGTGCYEQYF; CDR3 DNA: TGTGCCTGGGTCGCGGGGACAGGGTGCTACGAGCAGTACTTC; V gene: TRBV30; clone size: few; D gene: TRBD1; J gene: TRBJ2-7
CDR3 protein: CASSLRGSGANVLTF; CDR3 DNA: TGTGCCAGCAGCTTAAGGGGTTCTGGGGCCAACGTCCTGACTTTC; V gene: TRBV7-2; clone size: many; D gene: -; J gene: TRBJ2-6
CDR3 protein: CASSYSIQGAREQFF; CDR3 DNA: TGTGCCAGCAGTTACTCGATACAGGGGGCAAGGGAGCAGTTCTTC; V gene: TRBV6-5; clone size: many; D gene: TRBD1; J gene: TRBJ2-1
CDR3 protein: CASMLGTVPLDTQYF; CDR3 DNA: TGTGCCAGCATGCTAGGGACAGTCCCCTTGGATACGCAGTATTTT; V gene: TRBV6-1; clone size: few; D gene: TRBD1; J gene: TRBJ2-3
CDR3 protein: CASSPPQRQGLYSNQPQHF; CDR3 DNA: TGTGCCAGCAGTCCGCCCCAGAGGCAGGGGTTATATAGCAATCAGCCCCAGCATTTT; V gene: TRBV6-6; clone size: many; D gene: -; J gene: TRBJ1-5
CDR3 protein: CASSESPDGSKNIQYF; CDR3 DNA: TGTGCCAGCAGTGAATCTCCGGACGGGTCCAAAAACATTCAGTACTTC; V gene: TRBV6-1; clone size: many; D gene: -; J gene: TRBJ2-4
CDR3 protein: CASSHPSGAGTQYF; CDR3 DNA: TGTGCCAGCAGCCACCCTTCGGGCGCAGGGACCCAGTACTTC; V gene: TRBV28; clone size: many; D gene: -; J gene: TRBJ2-5
CDR3 protein: CSARTSGNSGANVLTF; CDR3 DNA: TGCAGTGCCAGGACTAGCGGGAACTCTGGGGCCAACGTCCTGACTTTC; V gene: TRBV20-1; clone size: many; D gene: TRBD2; J gene: TRBJ2-6
CDR3 protein: CRSTRDSYEQYF; CDR3 DNA: TGCAGGTCGACTAGAGACTCCTACGAGCAGTACTTC; V gene: TRBV20-1; clone size: many; D gene: -; J gene: TRBJ2-7
CDR3 protein: CASSPQSSGGGNEQFF; CDR3 DNA: TGTGCCAGCAGTCCACAGTCTAGCGGTGGGGGGAATGAGCAGTTCTTC; V gene: TRBV6-1; clone size: many; D gene: TRBD2; J gene: TRBJ2-1
CDR3 protein: CASSPGTSGRAIYEQYF; CDR3 DNA: TGTGCCAGCAGTCCCGGGACTAGCGGGAGGGCCATCTACGAGCAGTACTTC; V gene: TRBV28; clone size: medium-sized; D gene: TRBD2; J gene: TRBJ2-7
CDR3 protein: CASSLVGGQANTGELFF; CDR3 DNA: TGTGCCAGCAGCTTAGTAGGTGGACAGGCGAACACCGGGGAGCTGTTTTTT; V gene: TRBV11-3; clone size: medium-sized; D gene: TRBD1; J gene: TRBJ2-2
CDR3 protein: CASSASYDYTEAFF; CDR3 DNA: TGTGCCAGCAGCGCGTCCTACGATTACACTGAAGCTTTCTTT; V gene: TRBV11-2; clone size: many; D gene: -; J gene: TRBJ1-1
CDR3 protein: CASRIAGGHEQYF; CDR3 DNA: TGTGCCAGCAGGATAGCGGGAGGCCACGAGCAGTACTTC; V gene: TRBV6-1; clone size: medium-sized; D gene: TRBD2; J gene: TRBJ2-7
CDR3 protein: CACPSTEHPNEQFF; CDR3 DNA: TGTGCCTGTCCCTCGACAGAGCACCCCAATGAGCAGTTCTTC; V gene: TRBV30; clone size: many; D gene: -; J gene: TRBJ2-1
CDR3 protein: CASSLFVTGGSDTQYF; CDR3 DNA: TGTGCCAGCAGTTTATTTGTAACAGGGGGCTCAGATACGCAGTATTTT; V gene: TRBV28; clone size: -; D gene: TRBD1; J gene: TRBJ2-3
CDR3 protein: CASRGGMTDYQPQHF; CDR3 DNA: TGTGCCAGCAGGGGTGGTATGACAGATTATCAGCCCCAGCATTTT; V gene: TRBV27; clone size: many; D gene: -; J gene: TRBJ1-5
CDR3 protein: CASSLRDQPQHF; CDR3 DNA: TGTGCCAGCAGTTTACGAGATCAGCCCCAGCATTTT; V gene: TRBV28; clone size: many; D gene: -; J gene: TRBJ1-5
CDR3 protein: CASSQRGQETQYF; CDR3 DNA: TGTGCCAGCAGCCAGCGGGGTCAAGAGACCCAGTACTTC; V gene: TRBV12-3/TRBV12-4; clone size: many; D gene: TRBD2; J gene: TRBJ2-5
CDR3 protein: CASSFSPRETQYF; CDR3 DNA: TGTGCCAGCAGTTTTTCCCCCAGGGAGACCCAGTACTTC; V gene: TRBV27; clone size: few; D gene: -; J gene: TRBJ2-5
CDR3 protein: CASSQDRIRQYF; CDR3 DNA: TGTGCCAGCAGCCAAGATAGGATTAGGCAGTACTTC; V gene: TRBV14; clone size: many; D gene: -; J gene: TRBJ2-7
CDR3 protein: CASSFGGSRADTQYF; CDR3 DNA: TGTGCCAGCAGCTTTGGCGGGAGTAGAGCAGATACGCAGTATTTT; V gene: TRBV7-9; clone size: many; D gene: TRBD2; J gene: TRBJ2-3
CDR3 protein: CASSPRTSGSNEQFF; CDR3 DNA: TGTGCCAGCAGTCCACGGACTAGCGGGAGTAATGAGCAGTTCTTC; V gene: TRBV27; clone size: many; D gene: TRBD2; J gene: TRBJ2-1
CDR3 protein: CASSFGWGGVASPLHF; CDR3 DNA: TGTGCCAGCAGCTTTGGTTGGGGTGGAGTAGCCTCACCCCTCCACTTT; V gene: TRBV11-2; clone size: -; D gene: -; J gene: TRBJ1-6
CDR3 protein: CASSCGRSTDTQYF; CDR3 DNA: TGTGCCAGCAGTTGCGGGAGGTCCACAGATACGCAGTATTTT; V gene: TRBV6-1; clone size: -; D gene: TRBD2; J gene: TRBJ2-3
CDR3 protein: CASSLAGVTGELFF; CDR3 DNA: TGTGCCAGCAGCTTAGCGGGAGTCACCGGGGAGCTGTTTTTT; V gene: TRBV11-3; clone size: medium-sized; D gene: -; J gene: TRBJ2-2